The rows below give T cell receptor beta chains drawn from one sample of a study of Graves' ophthalmopathy and Graves' hyperthyroidism. Each CDR3 protein is one row after TCRdb ran MiXCR on the multiplex PCR reads. The sample consists of 650,000 to 900,000 distinct CDR3 sequences, roughly 40% of them appearing once. The source material was peripheral blood. These receptor sequences come from an adult man with Graves' ophthalmopathy. Both conserved end residues are part of each CDR3. A D gene is named only where the DNA matches it firmly. Part of the rows lack a size; the others show once, few, many or a class for expanded clones.

v_gene: TRBV4-1
abundance: few
d_gene: -
j_gene: TRBJ2-7
CDR3aa: CASSHGATYEQYF
CDR3nt: TGCGCCAGCAGCCACGGGGCAACCTACGAGCAGTACTTC

v_gene: TRBV6-6
abundance: -
d_gene: -
j_gene: TRBJ1-1
CDR3aa: CASTDSFRYTEAFF
CDR3nt: TGTGCCAGCACCGATAGCTTTAGGTACACTGAAGCTTTCTTT

v_gene: TRBV25-1
abundance: -
d_gene: -
j_gene: TRBJ1-4
CDR3aa: CASVQPGAEEKLFF
CDR3nt: TGTGCCAGCGTGCAACCTGGGGCGGAAGAAAAACTGTTTTTT

v_gene: TRBV19
abundance: -
d_gene: TRBD2
j_gene: TRBJ2-5
CDR3aa: CASSGRLAGTETQYF
CDR3nt: TGTGCCAGTAGTGGGAGACTAGCGGGAACGGAGACCCAGTACTTC

v_gene: TRBV7-2
abundance: -
d_gene: TRBD1
j_gene: TRBJ2-2
CDR3aa: CASSRTGTNGGELFF
CDR3nt: TGTGCCAGCAGTCGGACAGGGACAAACGGCGGGGAGCTGTTTTTT

v_gene: TRBV7-3
abundance: -
d_gene: -
j_gene: TRBJ1-1
CDR3aa: CASSYHRASGNTEAFF
CDR3nt: TGTGCCAGCAGCTACCATCGGGCCTCGGGGAACACTGAAGCTTTCTTT

v_gene: TRBV5-8
abundance: few
d_gene: TRBD1
j_gene: TRBJ1-2
CDR3aa: CASSPDRVQGYTF
CDR3nt: TGTGCCAGCAGCCCTGACAGGGTACAGGGCTACACCTTC

v_gene: TRBV29-1
abundance: many
d_gene: -
j_gene: TRBJ2-5
CDR3aa: CSVEQGLEETQYF
CDR3nt: TGCAGCGTTGAGCAGGGTTTGGAAGAGACCCAGTACTTC

v_gene: TRBV15
abundance: -
d_gene: TRBD2
j_gene: TRBJ2-7
CDR3aa: CATSRSFLAGGLPYEQYF
CDR3nt: TGTGCCACCAGCAGATCCTTTCTAGCGGGAGGGCTCCCCTATGAGCAGTACTTC

v_gene: TRBV6-4
abundance: -
d_gene: TRBD1
j_gene: TRBJ1-6
CDR3aa: CASSQGSGTVRPPLHF
CDR3nt: TGTGCCAGCAGCCAAGGATCCGGGACAGTGCGACCGCCCCTCCACTTT

v_gene: TRBV14
abundance: few
d_gene: TRBD1
j_gene: TRBJ1-2
CDR3aa: CASSPSRTGGAGGYTF
CDR3nt: TGTGCCAGCAGCCCTTCCAGGACAGGGGGCGCCGGTGGCTACACCTTC

v_gene: TRBV19
abundance: -
d_gene: -
j_gene: TRBJ2-7
CDR3aa: CASSIMGQGVYEQYF
CDR3nt: TGTGCCAGTAGTATAATGGGGCAGGGTGTCTACGAGCAGTACTTC

v_gene: TRBV7-8
abundance: -
d_gene: TRBD1
j_gene: TRBJ1-5
CDR3aa: CASSQGQGSDEHF
CDR3nt: TGTGCCAGCAGCCAAGGACAGGGTAGCGACGAGCATTTT

v_gene: TRBV10-3
abundance: -
d_gene: -
j_gene: TRBJ1-1
CDR3aa: CASRETRDSAEAFF
CDR3nt: TGTGCCAGCAGGGAAACCCGGGACTCCGCTGAAGCTTTCTTT

v_gene: TRBV7-9
abundance: many
d_gene: -
j_gene: TRBJ1-1
CDR3aa: CASSSSDDHTEAFF
CDR3nt: TGTGCCAGCAGCTCGTCGGATGACCACACTGAAGCTTTCTTT

v_gene: TRBV7-9
abundance: few
d_gene: TRBD1
j_gene: TRBJ2-7
CDR3aa: CASSLFSGTGLSYEQYF
CDR3nt: TGTGCCAGCAGCTTATTCTCCGGGACAGGCCTCTCCTACGAGCAGTACTTC

v_gene: TRBV19
abundance: few
d_gene: TRBD1
j_gene: TRBJ1-5
CDR3aa: CASRRTDRVNQPQHF
CDR3nt: TGTGCCAGTAGAAGAACAGACAGGGTGAATCAGCCCCAGCATTTT

v_gene: TRBV4-1
abundance: many
d_gene: -
j_gene: TRBJ1-2
CDR3aa: CASSQGDIYGYTF
CDR3nt: TGCGCCAGCAGCCAAGGGGACATCTATGGCTACACCTTC

v_gene: TRBV2
abundance: -
d_gene: TRBD1
j_gene: TRBJ2-2
CDR3aa: CASSVRGPAGELFF
CDR3nt: TGTGCCAGCAGCGTCAGGGGGCCGGCCGGGGAGCTGTTTTTT

v_gene: TRBV7-9
abundance: -
d_gene: -
j_gene: TRBJ1-2
CDR3aa: CASSLTSGGYGYTF
CDR3nt: TGTGCCAGCAGCTTGACTAGCGGGGGTTATGGCTACACCTTC

v_gene: TRBV7-9
abundance: -
d_gene: TRBD1
j_gene: TRBJ1-6
CDR3aa: CASSRMDRDRSPLHF
CDR3nt: TGTGCCAGCAGCCGCATGGACAGGGACCGTTCACCCCTCCACTTT

v_gene: TRBV7-9
abundance: many
d_gene: TRBD1
j_gene: TRBJ1-1
CDR3aa: CASSPYDRDHGEAFF
CDR3nt: TGTGCCAGCAGCCCTTACGACAGGGATCATGGTGAAGCTTTCTTT

v_gene: TRBV25-1
abundance: once
d_gene: TRBD1
j_gene: TRBJ1-3
CDR3aa: CASSTGTVGNTIYF
CDR3nt: TGTGCCAGCAGCACCGGGACAGTTGGAAACACCATATATTTT

v_gene: TRBV15
abundance: once
d_gene: -
j_gene: TRBJ1-2
CDR3aa: CATFTGNYGYTF
CDR3nt: TGTGCCACTTTTACAGGGAACTATGGCTACACCTTC

v_gene: TRBV11-2
abundance: -
d_gene: -
j_gene: TRBJ2-5
CDR3aa: CASSHGRLQETQYF
CDR3nt: TGTGCCAGCAGCCACGGACGTCTCCAAGAGACCCAGTACTTC

v_gene: TRBV29-1
abundance: many
d_gene: TRBD2
j_gene: TRBJ2-5
CDR3aa: CSVNGLAAKTQYF
CDR3nt: TGCAGCGTTAACGGACTAGCTGCGAAGACCCAGTACTTC

v_gene: TRBV9
abundance: -
d_gene: -
j_gene: TRBJ1-1
CDR3aa: CASSAQTEAFF
CDR3nt: TGTGCCAGCAGCGCCCAAACTGAAGCTTTCTTT

v_gene: TRBV7-2
abundance: -
d_gene: TRBD2
j_gene: TRBJ2-7
CDR3aa: CASTPGLAYYEQYF
CDR3nt: TGTGCCAGCACCCCGGGACTAGCGTACTACGAGCAGTACTTC

v_gene: TRBV25-1
abundance: -
d_gene: TRBD1
j_gene: TRBJ1-2
CDR3aa: CASEDRGFRGYTF
CDR3nt: TGTGCCAGCGAGGACAGGGGGTTCCGTGGCTACACCTTC

v_gene: TRBV28
abundance: -
d_gene: -
j_gene: TRBJ1-5
CDR3aa: CASSGLPRAPQHF
CDR3nt: TGTGCCAGCTCCGGACTTCCCAGAGCGCCCCAGCATTTT

v_gene: TRBV9
abundance: -
d_gene: TRBD1
j_gene: TRBJ1-1
CDR3aa: CASSPARGTGDTEAFF
CDR3nt: TGCGCCAGCAGCCCCGCACGGGGGACAGGGGACACTGAAGCTTTCTTT

v_gene: TRBV12-3/TRBV12-4
abundance: few
d_gene: -
j_gene: TRBJ2-7
CDR3aa: CASSPETGTVYEQYF
CDR3nt: TGTGCCAGCAGTCCAGAGACTGGTACAGTCTACGAGCAGTACTTC